Sequencing of this T cell receptor beta chain was carried out in a study of shared clonotypes between healthy human individuals. General observations from the study: Generation of non-shared clonotypes was less probable than generation of clonotypes shared by all four donors.

In regard to this clone: Its specificity is not known.

Trimming stripped 0 bases from V and 2 bases from J, with 8 bases between. Germline V lookup: CDR1 SGHRS, CDR2 YFSETQ. This CDR3 region has 14 residues. CD4+ cells were split into CD45RA+ naive and CD45RA-negative memory subsets. Using about 0.2 ug DNA, tens of thousands of T cell genomes, the sorted-subset replicate PCRs were run. Original data processing: Quality scores were absent from the junction-only immunoSEQ sequences, so filtering differed. Only in-frame clones appear in the TCRdb table, and some are missing; sequencing was by immunoSEQ multiplex PCR. D and trimming were read from the DNA, whereas the V and J calls and clone size are those reported in that table. Of 1,500,000 or so clones in the sample, approximately 98.5% were seen once.

The sequencing input was naive CD4+ T cells sorted from blood. Subset denoted: CD45RA+ positively selected. The clonotype comes from a man younger than 40 in good health. The chain uses TRBV5-1 and TRBJ2-5; D unresolved. The CDR3 region is CASSLGARQETQYF. The CDR3 DNA reads TGCGCCAGCAGCTTGGGGGCCAGGCAAGAGACCCAGTACTTC.